The clone carrying this TCR beta chain has ten or more counts. The record originates from a study of CD8+CD57+ T cells in acquired aplastic anemia. Study-wide background: For CD4+ cells, healthy donors had an average of roughly 9.8 million reads.

Per germline, CDR1 SGHRS and CDR2 YFSETQ. V was shortened by 0 bases and J by 2 bases, with 6 bases between the two germline ends. The CDR3 spans 14 residues. Genomic DNA acted as the template from which TCR beta VDJ combination and CDR3 sequence profiling were carried out. A single record per CDR3 protein comes from TCRdb applying MiXCR to the reads. This sample has around 190,000 distinct CDR3 sequences; 61% occur once, and the top ten carry approximately 32%. This chain connects TRBV5-1 to TRBJ2-1, with D unclear. The sequence was obtained from a human donor in good health. Sequencing was carried out using sorted CD4+, CD8+, or CD8+CD57+ T cells (not recorded which) from PBMCs. The CDR3 sequence is CASSLDSPYNEQFF. The CDR3 DNA follows: TGCGCCAGCAGCTTGGACTCCCCCTACAATGAGCAGTTCTTC.